The sequence of this TCR beta chain was determined in a study of cytomegalovirus exposure and HLA in healthy donors. Study outcomes and limitations: According to reports, the classifier identified cytomegalovirus status with high specificity and sensitivity.

Profiled with immunoSEQ multiplex PCR; TCRdb holds only in-frame clones, not every one. The table includes about 240,000 clones, about 86% detected once. Worth noting for this clone: Its cognate antigen is unknown.

Unmatched junction bases numbered 10, after V lost 9 bases and J lost 2 bases. From germline, CDR1 is MDHEN and CDR2 SYDVKM. This CDR3 is 15 amino acids long. The TCR originated in a woman under 40 in good health and CMV-seropositive. What was sequenced was PBMCs. The chain carries TRBV28 and TRBJ2-7; 10 bases map to TRBD1. The CDR3 DNA is TGTGCCAGTTTTGTACCGGGACAGGGGACCTACGAGCAGTACTTC. Its translation: CASFVPGQGTYEQYF.